This T cell receptor beta chain was obtained from a study of identical twins. General observations from the study: In cord blood, abundant beta clonotypes had fewer insertions; memory showed no trend.

The CDR3 has 16 residues. V trimming: 6 bases; J trimming: 8 bases; junction bases outside the gene matches: 13. Per germline, CDR1 MNHNS and CDR2 SASEGT. The authors used template switching to add a universal primer site and gave cDNA unique molecular identifiers. Using its own MiXCR run on the 5' RACE reads, TCRdb lists one record per CDR3 protein. Here the sample spans 300,000 to 350,000 distinct CDR3 sequences, 9% to 15% being singletons. In regard to this clonotype: The antigen is not known.

This same sample was also taken into another study, of yellow fever vaccine responses in identical twins.

This sequence joins TRBV6-1 and TRBJ2-1; the match to TRBD1 covers 10 bases. The specimen sequenced was CD8+ T cells sorted from blood. The clonotype originates from a woman aged 18 to 35 in good health. Here the CDR3 DNA reads TGTGCCAGCAGCTTTCCTCCGGGACAGGGGATCGATGAGCAGTTCTTC. The encoded protein is CASSFPPGQGIDEQFF.